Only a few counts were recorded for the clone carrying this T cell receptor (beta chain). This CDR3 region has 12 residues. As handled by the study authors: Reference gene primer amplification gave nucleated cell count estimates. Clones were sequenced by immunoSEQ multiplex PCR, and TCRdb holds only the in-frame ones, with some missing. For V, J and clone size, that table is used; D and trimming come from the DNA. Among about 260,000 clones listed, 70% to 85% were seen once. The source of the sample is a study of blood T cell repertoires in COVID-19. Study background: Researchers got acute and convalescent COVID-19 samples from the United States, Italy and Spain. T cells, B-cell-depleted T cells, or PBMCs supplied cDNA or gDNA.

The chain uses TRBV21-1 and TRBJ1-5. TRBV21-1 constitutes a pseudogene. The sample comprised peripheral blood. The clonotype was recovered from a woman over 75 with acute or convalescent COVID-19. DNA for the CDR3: TGTGCCAGCAGCAAAGTTGGGAGATCTTGGCATTTT. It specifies CASSKVGRSWHF.